The sequence of this T cell receptor (beta chain) was determined in a study of blood T cells in healthy people across ages. This CDR3 contains 17 residues. A second PCR of about 6 to 11 cycles used a sample-barcoded 5' primer and a J-beta primer mix. TCRdb re-analysed the 5' RACE reads in MiXCR, keeping a single row per CDR3 protein. The repertoire holds some 750,000 distinct CDR3 sequences, with 22% as singletons. Study conclusions and caveats: A strong correlation was seen between TCR beta diversity and naive T cell percentage.

A remark on this clonotype: Its antigen is as yet unknown.

At least 7 million PBMCs were isolated per sample. The chain is built from TRBV21-1 and TRBJ2-1; the DNA was not compared with TRBD2, the D call given in the table. The end of the DNA aligns better with TRBJ2-5, so the J call may be wrong. TRBV21-1 is a listed pseudogene. The TCR comes from a man between 65 and 85 years old in good health. Sample: blood. The CDR3 protein is CASSPRPGLAGRETQYF. The CDR3 DNA reads TGTGCCAGCAGTCCCAGACCGGGACTAGCGGGACGGGAGACCCAGTACTTC.